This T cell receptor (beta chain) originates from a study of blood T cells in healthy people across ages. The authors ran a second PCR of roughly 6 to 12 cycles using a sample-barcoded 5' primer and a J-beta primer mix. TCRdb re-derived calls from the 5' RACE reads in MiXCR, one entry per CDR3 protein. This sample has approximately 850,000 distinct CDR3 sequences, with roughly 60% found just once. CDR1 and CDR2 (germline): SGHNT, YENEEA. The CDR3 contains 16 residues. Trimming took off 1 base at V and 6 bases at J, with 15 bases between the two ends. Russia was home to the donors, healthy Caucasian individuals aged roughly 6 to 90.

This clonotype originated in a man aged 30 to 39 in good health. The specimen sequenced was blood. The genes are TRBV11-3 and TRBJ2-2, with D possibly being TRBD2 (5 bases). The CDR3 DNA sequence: TGTGCCAGCAGCTTAGGGGTAGGAGGAGGCCCCGGGGAGCTGTTTTTT. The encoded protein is CASSLGVGGGPGELFF.